The rows below give T cell receptor beta chains drawn from one sample of a study of human T cells and chemical hapten exposure. TCRdb called the RACE reads again in MiXCR, with one record for every CDR3 protein. Of under 200,000 distinct CDR3 sequences in the sample, about a quarter were seen once. The specimen comprised whole blood, sampled in connection with sensitization to the hapten diphenylcyclopropenone (DPC). The receptors were gathered from a young woman with alopecia areata. Some clones in this sample may be carry-over from other donors' samples. CDR3s include the opening cysteine and the closing phenylalanine or tryptophan. The D gene is left open where the match is weak. Expanded clones are given a class, and other clones once, few, many or no size at all.

v_gene,abundance,d_gene,j_gene,CDR3nt,CDR3aa
TRBV20-1,-,-,TRBJ1-1,TGCAGTTTGAGAGACAGAATGAACACTGAAGCTTTCTTT,CSLRDRMNTEAFF
TRBV20-1,-,-,TRBJ2-7,TGCAGTGCTTACGACAGTCACTCCTACGAGCAGTACTTC,CSAYDSHSYEQYF
TRBV27,-,-,TRBJ2-7,TGTGCCAGCAGTTTAGTGGGTCCCCTCTCCTACGAGCAGTACTTC,CASSLVGPLSYEQYF
TRBV7-7,many,-,TRBJ2-1,TGTGCTAGCAGCCACGTGGAGGGTGAGCAGTTCTTC,CASSHVEGEQFF
TRBV6-2/TRBV6-3,many,TRBD2,TRBJ2-5,TGTGCCAGCAGCCACGGTGGAGCGGGGGGGGGAGAGACCCAGTACTTC,CASSHGGAGGGETQYF
TRBV6-2/TRBV6-3,few,-,TRBJ1-1,TGTGCCAGCAGTTACCCTCTCTTGGATGAAGCTTTCTTT,CASSYPLLDEAFF
TRBV7-2,-,TRBD2,TRBJ2-7,TGTGCCAGCAGCTTATGGGGACTATACGAGCAGTACTTC,CASSLWGLYEQYF
TRBV6-5,many,-,TRBJ2-1,TGTGCCAGCAGTTCCCTGGACTCGCTGGGGAATGAGCAGTTCTTC,CASSSLDSLGNEQFF
TRBV6-2/TRBV6-3,few,-,TRBJ1-2,TGTGCCAGCAGTTACGACGGCATCTATGGCTACACCTTC,CASSYDGIYGYTF
TRBV20-1,few,TRBD2,TRBJ2-3,TGCAGTGCTAGGAGGGTAGCGGGGGCAGATACGCAGTATTTT,CSARRVAGADTQYF
TRBV2,few,-,TRBJ1-6,TGTGCCAGCAGTGACCGGGTCTCCTATAATTCACCCCTCCACTTT,CASSDRVSYNSPLHF